This TCR beta chain was profiled in a study of T cells in Graves' hyperthyroidism and ophthalmopathy. Turning to the study itself: Peripheral blood was obtained at initial diagnosis, preceding any treatment. General study findings and limits: The majority of expanded thyroid clonotypes above 0.001 also appeared in blood. The model's output predicted ophthalmopathy at a median of about 6.5 months prior to onset.

Germline-derived CDR1 and CDR2 are SQVTM and ANQGSEA. Trimming left V 7 bases short and J 1 base short, with 14 bases between. This CDR3 spans 13 amino acids. Hyperthyroidism in the patients, aged 18 to 65, was newly diagnosed and under 2 months in duration. This clonotype was detected many times. Its matching antigen is unknown. Researchers amplified the TCR beta CDR3 regions from RNA transcripts. In the first-round RT-PCR of the TCR CDR3, the HTBI primer set was used. Each CDR3 protein is one row after TCRdb ran MiXCR on the multiplex PCR reads. Here the sample spans around 800,000 distinct CDR3 sequences, around 39% being singletons.

Sequencing used blood. The clonotype comes from a man aged 18-30 years with Graves' hyperthyroidism. This chain links TRBV29-1 with TRBJ2-7, with no clear D. This CDR3 reads CSGRVAPSYEQYF. CDR3 sequence (DNA): TGCAGCGGTCGGGTCGCCCCTTCCTACGAGCAGTACTTC.